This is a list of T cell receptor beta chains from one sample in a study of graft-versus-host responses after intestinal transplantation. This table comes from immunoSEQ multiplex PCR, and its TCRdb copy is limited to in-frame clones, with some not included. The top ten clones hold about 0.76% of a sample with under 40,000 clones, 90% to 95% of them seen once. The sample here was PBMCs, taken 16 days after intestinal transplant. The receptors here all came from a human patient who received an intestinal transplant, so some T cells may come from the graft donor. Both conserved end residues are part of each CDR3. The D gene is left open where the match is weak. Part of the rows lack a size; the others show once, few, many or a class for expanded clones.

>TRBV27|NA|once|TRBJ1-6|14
TGTGCCAGCAGTTTATCCCAGGGGTATTCACCCCTCCACTTT
CASSLSQGYSPLHF
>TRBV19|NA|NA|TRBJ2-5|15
TGTGCCAGTAGTATAGCGGAGCGAAATCAAGAGACCCAGTACTTC
CASSIAERNQETQYF
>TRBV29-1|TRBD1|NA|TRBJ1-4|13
TGCAGCGCGACCGGGACAGGGTATGAAAAACTGTTTTTT
CSATGTGYEKLFF
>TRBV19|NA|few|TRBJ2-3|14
TGTGCCAGTAGCCTCGTAGACTCGGCAGATACGCAGTATTTT
CASSLVDSADTQYF
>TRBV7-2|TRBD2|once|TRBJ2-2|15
TGTGCCAGCAGCTTAGGGACTAGGAAGGGCGGGGAGCTGTTTTTT
CASSLGTRKGGELFF
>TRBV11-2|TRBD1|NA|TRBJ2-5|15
TGTGCCAGCAGCCGTAACAGGGGGCGCAAAGAGACCCAGTACTTC
CASSRNRGRKETQYF
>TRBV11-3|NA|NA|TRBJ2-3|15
TGTGCCAGCAGCTTAGGCCTCCCCGTCACAGATACGCAGTATTTT
CASSLGLPVTDTQYF
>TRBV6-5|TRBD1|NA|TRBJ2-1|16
TGTGCCAGCAGTTACTCGATCCCAGGGGGTTACAATGAGCAGTTCTTC
CASSYSIPGGYNEQFF
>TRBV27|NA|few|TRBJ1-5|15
TGTGCCAGCAGAATGACAGAGAACAGCAATCAGCCCCAGCATTTT
CASRMTENSNQPQHF
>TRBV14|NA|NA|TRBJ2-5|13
TGTGCCAGCAGCCAAAGGGGACAAGAGACCCAGTACTTC
CASSQRGQETQYF
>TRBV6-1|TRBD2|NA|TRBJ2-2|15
TGTGCCAGCAGTGGACTAGCGGGAGGAGCCGGGGAGCTGTTTTTT
CASSGLAGGAGELFF
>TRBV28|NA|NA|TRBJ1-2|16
TGTGCCAGCAGTTTCGGGCCGACCGGTTCTAACTATGGCTACACCTTC
CASSFGPTGSNYGYTF
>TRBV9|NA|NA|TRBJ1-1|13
TGTGCCAGCAGCCCACAGGAGACAGTCGAAGCTTTCTTT
CASSPQETVEAFF
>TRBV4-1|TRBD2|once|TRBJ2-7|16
TGCGCCAGCAGCCAAGATGGACTAGCGGGGGGCTACGAGCAGTACTTC
CASSQDGLAGGYEQYF
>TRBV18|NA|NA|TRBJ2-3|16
TGTGCCAGCTCACCTAGGCCCGGACCCTTAATTAATACGCAGTATTTT
CASSPRPGPLINTQYF
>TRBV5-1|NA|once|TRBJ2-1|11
TGCGCCAGCGGGGATCACAGGGAGCAGTTCTTC
CASGDHREQFF
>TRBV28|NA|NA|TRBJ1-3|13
TGTGCCAGCAGTTTATCAGTCCGGAACACCATATATTTT
CASSLSVRNTIYF
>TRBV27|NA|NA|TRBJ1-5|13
TGTGCCAGCAGTCTCTCGCCCCATCAGCCCCAGCATTTT
CASSLSPHQPQHF
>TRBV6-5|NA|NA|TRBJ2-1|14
TGTGCCAGCAGGCTAACAGGGACCGCTGTTGAGTGGTTCTTC
CASRLTGTAVEWFF
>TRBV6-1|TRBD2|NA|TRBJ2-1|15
TGTGCCAGCAGTGAATGGGTAGCGGGAGCGAATGAGCAGTTCTTC
CASSEWVAGANEQFF
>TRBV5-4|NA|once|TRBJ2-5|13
TGTGCCAGCAGCTTGCCGACAGAAGAGACCCAGTACTTC
CASSLPTEETQYF
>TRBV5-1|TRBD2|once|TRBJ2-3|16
TGCGCCAGCAGCCGGGGACTAGCGGGAGTGGGTGATACGCAGTATTTT
CASSRGLAGVGDTQYF
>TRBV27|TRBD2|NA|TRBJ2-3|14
TGTGCCAGCAGTCTGCTAGCGGGCACAGATACGCAGTATTTT
CASSLLAGTDTQYF
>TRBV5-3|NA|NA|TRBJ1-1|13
TGTGCCAGAAGCTCAACCTTGAACACTGAAGCTTTCTTT
CARSSTLNTEAFF
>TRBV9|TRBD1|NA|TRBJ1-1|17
TGTGCCAGCACCCCCGGCGGCTCAGGGGGCCCCAACACTGAAGCTTTCTTT
CASTPGGSGGPNTEAFF
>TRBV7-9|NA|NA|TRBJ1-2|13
TGTGCCAGCAGCTTAGTATTCGACTATGGCTACACCTTC
CASSLVFDYGYTF
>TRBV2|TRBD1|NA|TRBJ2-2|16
TGTGCCAGCGTTCCTCCGGGACAGGGGATCACCGGGGAGCTGTTTTTT
CASVPPGQGITGELFF
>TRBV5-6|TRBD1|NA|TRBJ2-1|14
TGTGCCAGCAGCGGACAGGGGGTCTACAATGAGCAGTTCTTC
CASSGQGVYNEQFF
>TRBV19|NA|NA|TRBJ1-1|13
TGTGCCAGTAGTATGACAGCTTCCACTGAAGCTTTCTTT
CASSMTASTEAFF
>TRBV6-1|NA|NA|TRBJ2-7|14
TGTGCCAGCAGTGAAGCGGGGGCGGCCTACGAGCAGTACTTC
CASSEAGAAYEQYF
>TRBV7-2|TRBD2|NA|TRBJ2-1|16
TGTGCCAGCAGCTTAGACCCCGGGACTAGGGTGGATGAGCAGTTCTTC
CASSLDPGTRVDEQFF
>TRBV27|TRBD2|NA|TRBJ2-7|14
TGTGCCAGCAGCGCTGGGACTAGTTCTTACGAGCAGTACTTC
CASSAGTSSYEQYF
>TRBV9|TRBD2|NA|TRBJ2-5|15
TGTGCCAGCAGCGTAGGCGGGGCGGGAGTAGAGACCCAGTACTTC
CASSVGGAGVETQYF